This T cell receptor beta chain was profiled in a study of a mutant IDH1 vaccine in newly diagnosed glioma. Study at large: Beginning 4-6 weeks after radiotherapy alone, or with temozolomide cycles, vaccination took place.

Trimming cost V 6 bases and J 1 base, with 9 bases left between them. Germline assignment: CDR1 WNHNN and CDR2 SYGVQD (reference sequence). CDR3 size: 13 residues. On this clone: As yet, its antigen is unknown.

Noted time point: week 23, last vaccination. Topical imiquimod accompanied each vaccine dose, which consisted of 300 ug of mutant IDH1 20-mer peptide. TCRdb keeps only in-frame clones here, not all; method: immunoSEQ multiplex PCR. The sample has about 65,000 clones, roughly 81% seen once; the top ten hold about 4%. The starting material was PBMCs, obtained from a glioma patient whose treatment included an IDH1 peptide vaccine. V gene TRBV10-1 combines with J gene TRBJ1-1; D is unclear. The TCR was taken from a man in his thirties or forties with glioma. The CDR3 DNA follows: TGCGCCAGCAGGATGGCCAAGAACACTGAAGCTTTCTTT. Translating it yields CASRMAKNTEAFF.